A single T cell receptor beta chain is shown here with its context. The CDR3 extends over 15 amino acids. Germline V gives CDR1 MNHNS, CDR2 SASEGT. V lost 4 bases to trimming and J lost 2 bases, with 15 bases between them. Expressed TCRB transcripts were sequenced, since all the RNA that had been isolated was reverse transcribed. This table comes from immunoSEQ multiplex PCR, and its TCRdb copy is limited to in-frame clones, with some not included. The sample has around 99,000 clones, almost 40% seen once; the top ten hold about 0.07%. The data were obtained in a study of beta chain features in type 1 diabetes. Purity above 98% was achieved in all sorted populations.

J is TRBJ2-7 and V is TRBV6-1, with D tentatively TRBD2 (5 bases). Sequenced: stem cell memory CD4+ T cells from blood. The sequence was collected from a woman aged 18 to 35 in good health. The CDR3 spells CASSASTGETYEQYF. CDR3 DNA sequence: TGTGCCAGCAGTGCATCCACCGGGGAGACCTACGAGCAGTACTTC.